A selection of T cell receptor beta chains follows, all from one sample in a study of blood T cell repertoires in COVID-19. TCRdb keeps only in-frame clones here, not all; method: immunoSEQ multiplex PCR. The sample holds 200,000 to 250,000 clones, approximately 85% seen once. The sequencing sample was made of peripheral blood. Receptors originate from an elderly woman with COVID-19, enrolled during active disease. The CDR3 runs from the conserved cysteine through the conserved F or W. A D gene is named only where the DNA matches it firmly. Size is stated for part of the rows, as once, few or many counts, or as a class when the clone is expanded.

J | D | size | V | CDR3 | DNA
TRBJ1-2 | - | - | TRBV28 | CASSIQGYGYTF | TGTGCCAGCAGTATCCAGGGATATGGCTACACCTTC
TRBJ1-5 | TRBD1 | - | TRBV3-1/TRBV3-2 | CASSQKTGGGQPQHF | TGTGCCAGCAGCCAGAAAACAGGGGGCGGTCAGCCCCAGCATTTT
TRBJ2-3 | TRBD2 | - | TRBV29-1 | CSVAGTSWKRSDTQYF | TGCAGCGTTGCCGGGACTAGCTGGAAAAGGTCAGATACGCAGTATTTT
TRBJ2-1 | - | many | TRBV10-3 | CAIRANSPSYNEQFF | TGTGCCATCAGGGCCAACAGTCCCTCCTACAATGAGCAGTTCTTC
TRBJ2-5 | - | - | TRBV20-1 | CSASPGTFTQYF | TGCAGTGCTAGTCCCGGGACATTTACCCAGTACTTC
TRBJ1-1 | TRBD1 | - | TRBV3-1/TRBV3-2 | CASSRGQGEAAFF | TGTGCCAGCAGCCGCGGACAGGGGGAAGCAGCTTTCTTT
TRBJ2-7 | TRBD2 | - | TRBV28 | CASSTSGSYEQYF | TGTGCCAGCAGCACTAGCGGGAGTTACGAGCAGTACTTC
TRBJ2-1 | TRBD2 | - | TRBV29-1 | CSVRTSGRASYNEQFF | TGCAGCGTGCGGACTAGCGGGAGGGCTAGTTACAATGAGCAGTTCTTC
TRBJ2-1 | TRBD2 | - | TRBV29-1 | CSVRGGYEDDEQFF | TGCAGCGTTCGGGGAGGGTATGAAGACGATGAGCAGTTCTTC
TRBJ2-2 | - | - | TRBV6-2/TRBV6-3 | CASSLTSTGELFF | TGTGCCAGCAGCTTAACTAGTACCGGGGAGCTGTTTTTT
TRBJ1-6 | - | - | TRBV6-6 | CASSGNSYNSPLHF | TGTGCCAGCAGCGGTAACTCCTATAATTCACCCCTCCACTTT
TRBJ1-2 | TRBD1 | - | TRBV2 | CASKDRGRSGYTF | TGTGCCAGCAAGGACAGGGGGCGGAGTGGCTACACCTTC
TRBJ2-7 | - | - | TRBV7-9 | CASSFSGIYEQYF | TGTGCCAGCAGCTTCTCGGGGATCTACGAGCAGTACTTC
TRBJ1-1 | TRBD1 | - | TRBV5-1 | CASSLGQGYTEAFF | TGCGCCAGCAGCCTGGGACAGGGATACACTGAAGCTTTCTTT
TRBJ2-4 | - | - | TRBV10-1 | CASSESRGTGRNIQYF | TGCGCCAGCAGTGAGTCGAGAGGAACAGGGAGAAACATTCAGTACTTC
TRBJ2-2 | TRBD2 | - | TRBV6-5 | CASRERGDAGELFF | TGTGCCAGCAGGGAGCGGGGAGACGCCGGGGAGCTGTTTTTT
TRBJ2-3 | - | - | TRBV7-9 | CASSTQADTQYF | TGTGCCAGCAGCACGCAGGCAGATACGCAGTATTTT
TRBJ1-5 | - | - | TRBV28 | CASKGDQPQHF | TGTGCCAGCAAGGGGGATCAGCCCCAGCATTTT
TRBJ1-4 | - | - | TRBV27 | CASSLGPRTNEKLFF | TGTGCCAGCAGTTTAGGGCCGAGAACTAATGAAAAACTGTTTTTT
TRBJ2-7 | - | - | TRBV25-1 | CASSELQGMGQTYEQYF | TGTGCCAGCAGTGAACTGCAGGGGATGGGCCAAACCTACGAGCAGTACTTC
TRBJ2-2 | TRBD2 | - | TRBV28 | CASSRAGGGTGELFF | TGTGCCAGCAGCCGAGCGGGAGGCGGTACCGGGGAGCTGTTTTTT
TRBJ1-2 | TRBD1 | - | TRBV7-9 | CASSLVDRFYGYTF | TGTGCCAGCAGCTTAGTGGACAGGTTCTATGGCTACACCTTC
TRBJ1-1 | - | - | TRBV3-1/TRBV3-2 | CASSQDLESEAFF | TGTGCCAGCAGCCAAGATCTCGAGAGTGAAGCTTTCTTT
TRBJ2-1 | - | - | TRBV5-1 | CASSLEGGKQFF | TGCGCCAGCAGCTTGGAAGGGGGAAAGCAGTTCTTC
TRBJ1-2 | TRBD1 | - | TRBV2 | CASSPEEGAGGYTF | TGTGCCAGCAGCCCCGAAGAGGGGGCGGGGGGCTACACCTTC
TRBJ2-4 | - | - | TRBV27 | CASSKDSLTLAKNIQYF | TGTGCCAGCAGCAAAGACAGCCTCACCCTAGCCAAAAACATTCAGTACTTC
TRBJ2-7 | TRBD2 | - | TRBV15 | CATSRTSGRPHEQYF | TGTGCCACCAGCAGAACTAGCGGGAGGCCCCACGAGCAGTACTTC
TRBJ1-4 | - | - | TRBV9 | CASSVSPTGFNEKLFF | TGTGCCAGCAGCGTATCCCCGACGGGTTTTAATGAAAAACTGTTTTTT
TRBJ2-1 | - | - | TRBV29-1 | CSVEEAVREFF | TGCAGCGTTGAGGAAGCAGTGCGGGAGTTCTTC
TRBJ1-3 | - | few | TRBV3-1/TRBV3-2 | CASGFRQNSGNTIYF | TGTGCCAGCGGTTTTAGACAGAACTCTGGAAACACCATATATTTT
TRBJ2-7 | TRBD1 | - | TRBV13 | CASSRQGMSSYEQYF | TGTGCCAGCAGCCGACAGGGGATGAGCTCCTACGAGCAGTACTTC
TRBJ1-3 | TRBD1 | once | TRBV4-1 | CASSQGQGLTGNTIYF | TGCGCCAGCAGCCAAGGACAGGGGCTTACTGGAAACACCATATATTTT
TRBJ2-7 | TRBD1 | - | TRBV19 | CASSIRQGYEQYF | TGTGCCAGTAGTATTAGACAGGGCTACGAGCAGTACTTC
TRBJ1-5 | - | once | TRBV28 | CASSLGGAGNQPQHF | TGTGCCAGCAGCTTAGGTGGCGCGGGCAATCAGCCCCAGCATTTT
TRBJ2-1 | TRBD2 | - | TRBV19 | CASSAPSGRVSYNEQFF | TGTGCCAGTAGTGCGCCTAGCGGGAGGGTGTCGTACAATGAGCAGTTCTTC
TRBJ1-2 | - | - | TRBV5-1 | CASSPDSALTYGYTF | TGCGCCAGCAGCCCGGACAGCGCCTTAACCTATGGCTACACCTTC
TRBJ2-7 | - | - | TRBV2 | CASSGGGIGGEQYF | TGTGCCAGCAGTGGGGGCGGGATTGGGGGCGAGCAGTACTTC
TRBJ2-3 | - | - | TRBV24-1 | CATSDWGDMQYF | TGTGCCACCAGTGATTGGGGGGATATGCAGTATTTT
TRBJ2-3 | TRBD2 | - | TRBV15 | CATSFPGLATDTQYF | TGTGCCACCAGCTTTCCGGGACTAGCCACAGATACGCAGTATTTT
TRBJ2-7 | TRBD2 | - | TRBV19 | CASSPKREGYEQYF | TGTGCCAGTAGTCCTAAGCGGGAGGGCTACGAGCAGTACTTC
TRBJ2-7 | TRBD2 | - | TRBV18 | CASSPPGGAYEQYF | TGTGCCAGCTCACCCCCGGGGGGGGCTTACGAGCAGTACTTC
TRBJ1-4 | - | few | TRBV28 | CASSSQHPGGEKLFF | TGTGCCAGCAGCTCCCAACATCCGGGTGGAGAAAAACTGTTTTTT
TRBJ2-2 | TRBD1 | - | TRBV20-1 | CSASTGTGRTGELFF | TGCAGTGCTAGTACTGGGACAGGCCGAACCGGGGAGCTGTTTTTT
TRBJ1-4 | - | once | TRBV2 | CASKERATNEKLFF | TGTGCCAGCAAGGAGAGGGCAACTAATGAAAAACTGTTTTTT
TRBJ1-1 | - | - | TRBV2 | CASSDTGPLNTEAFF | TGTGCCAGCAGTGATACAGGTCCCCTAAACACTGAAGCTTTCTTT
TRBJ2-3 | TRBD2 | - | TRBV3-1/TRBV3-2 | CASSRRPGLAGETDTQYF | TGTGCCAGCAGTCGCAGACCGGGACTAGCGGGAGAAACAGATACGCAGTATTTT
TRBJ2-7 | - | - | TRBV10-3 | CAISYGGGSYEQYF | TGTGCCATCAGCTACGGGGGAGGCTCCTACGAGCAGTACTTC
TRBJ2-5 | - | - | TRBV5-5 | CASSPGQIQETQYF | TGTGCCAGCAGCCCTGGACAGATTCAAGAGACCCAGTACTTC
TRBJ2-5 | TRBD2 | - | TRBV5-1 | CASSLSGTIQETQYF | TGCGCCAGCAGCTTGTCGGGGACTATACAAGAGACCCAGTACTTC
TRBJ1-1 | - | - | TRBV6-5 | CASFPDVAGEAFF | TGTGCCAGCTTCCCTGATGTAGCCGGTGAAGCTTTCTTT
TRBJ1-3 | - | - | TRBV14 | CASSQDQVGNTIYF | TGTGCCAGCAGCCAAGATCAGGTTGGAAACACCATATATTTT